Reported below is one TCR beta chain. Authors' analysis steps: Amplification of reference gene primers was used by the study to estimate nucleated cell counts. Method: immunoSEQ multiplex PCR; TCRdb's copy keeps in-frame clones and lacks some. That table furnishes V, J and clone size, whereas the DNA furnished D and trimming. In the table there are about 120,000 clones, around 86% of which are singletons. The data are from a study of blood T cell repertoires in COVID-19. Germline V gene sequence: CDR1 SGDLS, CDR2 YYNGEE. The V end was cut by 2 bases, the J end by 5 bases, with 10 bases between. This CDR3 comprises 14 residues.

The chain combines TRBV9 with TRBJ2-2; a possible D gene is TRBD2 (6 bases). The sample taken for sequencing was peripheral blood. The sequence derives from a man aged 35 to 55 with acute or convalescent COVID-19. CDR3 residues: CASSVKGRTGELFF. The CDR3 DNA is TGTGCCAGCAGCGTCAAGGGGAGGACCGGGGAGCTGTTTTTT.